This T cell receptor (beta chain) was captured in a study of blood T cell repertoires in COVID-19. The data were produced by immunoSEQ multiplex PCR, yet TCRdb's version contains in-frame clones alone and is incomplete. Of tens of thousands of clones detected, 86% appear once; the ten largest clones hold about 26%. The germline V gene encodes CDR1 MNHEY and CDR2 SVGEGT. Deletions cut 4 bases from V and 5 bases from J, with 12 bases between. This CDR3 spans 13 amino acids. The sequencing sample was made of peripheral blood. This TCR came from a man between 45 and 60 years old with active or convalescent COVID-19. The J gene is TRBJ2-7, the V gene TRBV6-2 or TRBV6-3; D gene uncertain. DNA for the CDR3: TGTGCCAGCAGTTTAACGCGATTCCACGAGCAGTACTTC. Translated: CASSLTRFHEQYF.